This TCR beta chain was recorded in a study of shared clonotypes between healthy human individuals. The study, taken as a whole, reports: The sampled material consisted only of blood, and tissue repertoires are likely to differ.

Sequencing used immunoSEQ multiplex PCR; TCRdb keeps in-frame clones, though not all of them. Of about 2.5 million clones detected, 85% to 95% appear once; the ten largest clones hold approximately 0.4%. Germline CDR1 is SGHDN and CDR2 is FVKESK. V was clipped by 3 bases and J by 8 bases, with 13 bases between them. CDR3 length equals 14 residues. As to this clone: Its target is not known. The same CDR3 is also encoded by other DNA sequences in this sample.

The rearrangement links TRBV14 to TRBJ2-2, with D hard to call. This clonotype was sampled from a man aged 18 to 30 in good health. Some clones in this sample may be carry-over from other donors' samples. Input material: naive CD4+ T cells from PBMCs. Stated subset: CD45RA+ positively selected. CDR3 region: CASSQGSPIGELFF. Here the CDR3 DNA reads TGTGCCAGCAGCCAGGGATCCCCCATAGGGGAGCTGTTTTTT.